Below, 19 T cell receptor beta chains from the same sample are listed, as sequenced in a study of T cells after yellow fever vaccination. One entry per CDR3 protein results from TCRdb running MiXCR on the 5' RACE reads. This sample yields 310,000 or so distinct CDR3 sequences, of which approximately 3.9% are seen a single time; around 22% belongs to the top ten. Sequences were derived from PBMCs, sampled on the day of the yellow fever booster vaccination. The receptors stem from a man aged 18 to 29 who received the YFV17D yellow fever vaccine.

This clonotype has a count of ten or more. The J gene is TRBJ1-2, the V gene TRBV2, with 9 bases matching TRBD1. The CDR3 consists of 13 residues. The germline gives CDR1 SNHLY, CDR2 FYNNEI. V trimming: 7 bases; J trimming: 8 bases; junction bases outside the gene matches: 8. The DNA of the CDR3 is TGTGCCAGCAAGGAACAGGGGGCGAGCGGCTACACCTTC. Amino acid sequence: CASKEQGASGYTF.

This clonotype was observed many times. The rearrangement links TRBV11-2 to TRBJ2-5; no clear D gene. The CDR3 is 15 amino acids. Germline V CDR1 and CDR2: SGHAT, FQNNGV. The ends were cut back, 4 bases at V and 1 base at J, with 13 bases in the middle. As DNA, the CDR3 is TGTGCCAGCAGCTCCCCGGCGACAAGCCAAGAGACCCAGTACTTC. Translated: CASSSPATSQETQYF.

This clonotype occurred many times. The rearrangement uses TRBV12-3 or TRBV12-4 and TRBJ2-1; D call uncertain. Trimming pared 3 bases from V and 5 bases from J, leaving 11 bases between. This CDR3 spans 14 amino acids. The chain's CDR3 is CASSFIGDHNEQFF. The DNA for the CDR3 is TGTGCCAGCAGTTTCATTGGCGATCACAATGAGCAGTTCTTC.

At least ten counts were recorded for this clonotype. The rearrangement uses TRBV5-1 and TRBJ1-1; D gene unclear. The CDR3 extends over 14 amino acids. The V end lost 0 bases, the J end lost 8 bases, and 14 bases lay between the germline ends. Per the germline V gene, CDR1 is SGHRS and CDR2 is YFSETQ. The CDR3 bases are TGCGCCAGCAGCTTGGCTTCGTGGGCCGGAGAAGCTTTCTTT. Translated, it gives CASSLASWAGEAFF.

This clonotype was counted at least ten times. The genes are TRBV5-1 and TRBJ1-1, with D maybe TRBD1 (5 bases). The CDR3 covers 15 residues. V was trimmed by 0 bases and J by 5 bases, leaving 14 bases between them. Germline values: CDR1 SGHRS, CDR2 YFSETQ. The CDR3 region has the DNA TGCGCCAGCAGCTTGGCCTCCCGGGGGGGAACTGAAGCTTTCTTT. This encodes CASSLASRGGTEAFF.

This clonotype turned up a few times. The chain recombines TRBV28 with TRBJ2-3; 9 nucleotides match TRBD1. V was clipped by 6 bases and J by 2 bases; unmatched bases: 9. Germline V gene lookup returns CDR1 MDHEN and CDR2 SYDVKM. This CDR3 is 16 amino acids long. CDR3 sequence (DNA): TGTGCCAGCAGGGCCGCCGGGACAGGGCCCACAGATACGCAGTATTTT. Translated, it gives CASRAAGTGPTDTQYF.

This clonotype was seen ten or more times. The rearrangement links TRBV5-1 to TRBJ2-7; D possibly uses TRBD1 or TRBD2 (5 bases each). Looked up from germline, CDR1 is SGHRS and CDR2 is YFSETQ. V was clipped by 3 bases and J by 4 bases, with 17 bases between them. This CDR3 has 15 residues. The CDR3 bases are TGCGCCAGCAGCTCGAGGGGCACAAGATTTTACGAGCAGTACGTC. As protein: CASSSRGTRFYEQYV.

This clonotype occurred a few times. The rearrangement uses TRBV7-3 and TRBJ2-1; 10 positions agree with TRBD2. Germline values: CDR1 SGHTA, CDR2 FQGTGA. Unmatched junction bases numbered 4, after V lost 5 bases and J lost 6 bases. This CDR3 is built from 14 residues. CDR3 region: CASSPRTSGNEQFF. CDR3 DNA sequence: TGTGCCAGCAGCCCCAGGACTAGCGGCAATGAGCAGTTCTTC.

This clonotype was observed a handful of times. The V and J genes are TRBV15 and TRBJ2-7; possible D gene TRBD2, 5 bases. Germline V gene lookup returns CDR1 LNHNV and CDR2 YYDKDF (reference sequence). The CDR3 runs 15 residues. The V end was cut by 0 bases, the J end by 0 bases, with 9 bases between. The CDR3 loop is CATSREGSRSYEQYF. CDR3 sequence (DNA): TGTGCCACCAGCAGAGAGGGGAGCCGCTCCTACGAGCAGTACTTC.

This clonotype has only a few counts. J is TRBJ2-2 and V is TRBV2, with a weak D call TRBD1 (6 bases). The ends were cut back, 6 bases at V and 0 bases at J, with 11 bases in the middle. Germline CDR1 and CDR2: SNHLY and FYNNEI. The CDR3 consists of 15 residues. The CDR3 DNA follows: TGTGCCAGCAGGGACCGGACAGCGAACACCGGGGAGCTGTTTTTT. The encoded protein is CASRDRTANTGELFF. Complete variable domain (other parts from reference TRBV2 and TRBJ2-2): EPEVTQTPSHQVTQMGQEVILRCVPISNHLYFYWYRQILGQKVEFLVSFYNNEISEKSEIFDDQFSVERPDGSNFTLKIRSTKLEDSAMYFCASRDRTANTGELFFGEGSRLTVL.

The V gene is TRBV9, the J gene TRBJ1-6; 8 nucleotides agree with TRBD1. The trim removed 3 bases at V and 0 bases at J, leaving 11 bases unmatched. Germline values: CDR1 SGDLS, CDR2 YYNGEE. The CDR3 length is 19 residues. CDR3 residues: CASSDSGGLKSSYNSPLHF. CDR3 bases: TGTGCCAGCAGCGACTCAGGGGGCTTAAAAAGCTCCTATAATTCACCCCTCCACTTT.

Many counts were recorded for this clonotype. The chain employs TRBV5-1 and TRBJ2-7; 12 bases line up with TRBD1. Germline V gene data show CDR1 as SGHRS and CDR2 as YFSETQ. The V segment lost 4 bases and the J segment 5 bases; nucleotides outside the gene matches: 4. The length of the CDR3 is 14 residues. The CDR3 region has the DNA TGCGCCAGCAGCGGCGGGACAGGGGGCCACGAGCAGTACTTC. Translated: CASSGGTGGHEQYF.

This clonotype was recorded at least ten times. V gene TRBV5-1 combines with J gene TRBJ2-7, with a possible D match to TRBD1 (6 bases). V lost 4 bases, J lost 4 bases, and 15 bases lay in between. Per the germline V gene, CDR1 is SGHRS and CDR2 is YFSETQ. The CDR3 has 14 amino acids. This CDR3 is CASSITGNGYEQYF. CDR3 DNA: TGCGCCAGCAGCATAACAGGGAACGGGTACGAGCAGTACTTC.

This clonotype was seen ten or more times. The rearrangement links TRBV29-1 to TRBJ2-3; D possibly uses TRBD1 or TRBD2 (5 bases each). The CDR3 is 11 residues long. V lost 6 bases and J lost 5, with 9 bases in between. Germline CDR1 and CDR2: SQVTM and ANQGSEA. Here the CDR3 DNA reads TGCAGCGTCGGGACCCAAGATACGCAGTATTTT. Translation gives CSVGTQDTQYF.

The table lists this clonotype with a few counts. This chain links TRBV11-2 with TRBJ1-2; D is unresolved. With 4 bases removed from V and 0 bases from J, the gap between germline ends came to 12 bases. Germline lookup yields CDR1 SGHAT and CDR2 FQNNGV. This CDR3 has 15 amino acids. The CDR3 nucleotides are TGTGCCAGCAGCTCGGGCCCGGCAGCTAACTATGGCTACACCTTC. Protein product: CASSSGPAANYGYTF.

The sample holds many counts of this clonotype. This rearrangement joins TRBV24-1 to TRBJ2-2, with D tentatively TRBD1 (6 bases). The CDR3 totals 16 residues. The V gene's germline CDR1 is KGHDR and CDR2 SFDVKD. V gave up 2 bases and J gave up 5 bases, with 14 bases separating them. The CDR3 region is CATSDWGRGVTGELFF. The CDR3 DNA reads as TGTGCCACCAGTGATTGGGGCAGGGGAGTTACCGGGGAGCTGTTTTTT.

This clonotype came up many times. The chain is built from TRBV2 and TRBJ2-7; possibly TRBD1 for D (5 bases). The CDR3 is 13 amino acids. Trimming removed 11 bases from V and 1 base from J, with 15 bases in between. The germline CDR1 and CDR2 sequences are SNHLY and FYNNEI. CDR3 region: CAATDNLSYEQYF. The CDR3, as DNA: TGTGCCGCGACAGATAACCTTTCCTACGAGCAGTACTTC.

This clonotype appeared a few times. CDR3 amino acids: CASSFGTSYGYTF. The CDR3 DNA sequence: TGTGCCAGCAGCTTCGGGACAAGCTATGGCTACACCTTC. This rearrangement joins TRBV11-1 to TRBJ1-2; possible D gene TRBD1, 6 bases. Trimming took 3 bases from V and 4 from J, leaving 9 bases between them. CDR1 SGHAT and CDR2 FQDESV come from the germline V gene (reference sequence). This CDR3 region has 13 residues.

This clonotype was counted many times. The rearrangement uses TRBV5-1 and TRBJ2-6; D gene unclear. Trimming shortened V by 2 bases and J by 1 base, and 13 bases separated the two germline ends. The CDR3 length is 17 residues. From germline, CDR1 is SGHRS and CDR2 YFSETQ. CDR3 in amino acids: CASSFSQPLSGANVLTF. CDR3 in DNA: TGCGCCAGCAGCTTCTCACAGCCTCTTTCTGGGGCCAACGTCCTGACTTTC.